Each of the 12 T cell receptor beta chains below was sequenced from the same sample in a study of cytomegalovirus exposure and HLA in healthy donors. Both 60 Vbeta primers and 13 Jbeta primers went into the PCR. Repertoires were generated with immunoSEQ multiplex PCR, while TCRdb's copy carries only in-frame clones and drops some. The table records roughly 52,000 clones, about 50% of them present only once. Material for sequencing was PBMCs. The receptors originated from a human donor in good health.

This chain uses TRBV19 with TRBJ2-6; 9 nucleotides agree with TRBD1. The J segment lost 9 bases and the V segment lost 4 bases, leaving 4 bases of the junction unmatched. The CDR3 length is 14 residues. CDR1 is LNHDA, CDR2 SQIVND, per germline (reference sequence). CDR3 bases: TGTGCCAGTAGTACGACAGGGGGAGTCAACGTCCTGACTTTC. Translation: CASSTTGGVNVLTF.

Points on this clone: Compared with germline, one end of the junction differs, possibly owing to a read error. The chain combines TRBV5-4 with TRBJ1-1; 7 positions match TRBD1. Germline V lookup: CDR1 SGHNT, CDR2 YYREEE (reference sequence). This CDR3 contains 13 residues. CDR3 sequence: CASSPWTGAKTTF. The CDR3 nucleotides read TGTGCCAGCAGCCCCTGGACAGGCGCGAAAACCACTTTT.

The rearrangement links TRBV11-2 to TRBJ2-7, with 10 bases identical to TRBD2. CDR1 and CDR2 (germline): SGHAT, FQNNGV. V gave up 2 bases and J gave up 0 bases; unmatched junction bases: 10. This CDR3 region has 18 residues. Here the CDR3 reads CASSLPGLARGTSYEQYF. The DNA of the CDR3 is TGTGCCAGCAGCTTACCGGGACTAGCGAGGGGAACCTCCTACGAGCAGTACTTC.

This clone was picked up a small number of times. The CDR3 coding sequence is TGCGCCAGCAGCCCAAAGAAGGGGACAGACAATCAGCCCCAGCATTTT. Translating gives CASSPKKGTDNQPQHF. The rearrangement uses TRBV4-1 and TRBJ1-5; TRBD1 aligns across 7 bases. The junction had 9 bases not matched to a gene; V was cut back by 4 bases and J by 3 bases. The germline CDR1 and CDR2 sequences are MGHRA and YSYEKL. The CDR3 runs to 16 residues.

CDR3 DNA sequence: TGTGCCAGCAGCTCCCCGAGCTCCTACGAGCAGTACTTC. The encoded protein is CASSSPSSYEQYF. The J gene is TRBJ2-5, the V gene TRBV7-9; no reliable D call. The DNA matches TRBJ2-7 better at its end, which makes the J call doubtful. The CDR3 is made up of 13 amino acids. In germline, CDR1 is SEHNR, CDR2 FQNEAQ (reference sequence).

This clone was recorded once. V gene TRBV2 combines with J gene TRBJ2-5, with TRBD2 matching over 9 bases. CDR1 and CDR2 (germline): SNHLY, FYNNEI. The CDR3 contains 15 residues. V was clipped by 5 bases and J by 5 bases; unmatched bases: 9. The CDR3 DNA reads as TGTGCCAGCAGTCCTAACAGCGGGGGGCGGGAGACCCAGTACTTC. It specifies CASSPNSGGRETQYF.

The CDR3 DNA is TGTGCCAGCAGTGAAGCGCTTAAGGGGATAAATCAGCCCCAGCATTTT. As protein: CASSEALKGINQPQHF. V gene TRBV2 combines with J gene TRBJ1-5; maybe TRBD1 (5 bases). The length of the CDR3 is 16 residues. Germline CDR1 SNHLY, CDR2 FYNNEI. The V and J ends lost 0 bases and 4 bases respectively, with 13 bases between them.

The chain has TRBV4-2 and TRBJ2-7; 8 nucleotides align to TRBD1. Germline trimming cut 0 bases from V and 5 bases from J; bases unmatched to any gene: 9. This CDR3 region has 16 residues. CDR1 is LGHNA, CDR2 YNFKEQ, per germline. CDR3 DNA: TGTGCCAGCAGCCAAGATCCCCGAACAGGGGGAGACGAGCAGTACTTC. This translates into CASSQDPRTGGDEQYF.

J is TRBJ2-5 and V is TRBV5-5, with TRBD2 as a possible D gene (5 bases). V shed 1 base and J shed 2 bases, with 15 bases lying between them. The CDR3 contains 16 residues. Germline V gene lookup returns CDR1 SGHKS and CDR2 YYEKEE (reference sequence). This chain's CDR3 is CASSLYGVTGQETQYF. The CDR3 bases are TGTGCCAGCAGCTTGTACGGGGTCACGGGTCAAGAGACCCAGTACTTC.

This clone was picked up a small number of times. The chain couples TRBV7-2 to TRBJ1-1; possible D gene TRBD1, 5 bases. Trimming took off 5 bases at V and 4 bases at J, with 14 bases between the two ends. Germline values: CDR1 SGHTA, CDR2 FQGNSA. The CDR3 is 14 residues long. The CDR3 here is CASSETPGFTEAFF. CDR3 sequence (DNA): TGTGCCAGCAGCGAGACGCCAGGGTTCACTGAAGCTTTCTTT.

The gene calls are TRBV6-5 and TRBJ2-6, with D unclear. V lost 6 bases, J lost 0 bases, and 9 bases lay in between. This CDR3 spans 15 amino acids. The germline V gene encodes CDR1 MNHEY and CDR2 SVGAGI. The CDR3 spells CASRPVVSGANVLTF. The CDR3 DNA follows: TGTGCCAGCAGGCCCGTAGTCTCTGGGGCCAACGTCCTGACTTTC.

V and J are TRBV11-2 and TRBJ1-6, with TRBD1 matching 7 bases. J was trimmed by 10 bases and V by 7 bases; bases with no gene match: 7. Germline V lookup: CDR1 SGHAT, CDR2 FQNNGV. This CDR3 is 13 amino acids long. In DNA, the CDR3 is TGTGCCAGCACTGGGACAGCAAAGTCACCCCTCCACTTT. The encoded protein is CASTGTAKSPLHF.